This entry is about one TCR beta chain. The target antigen is unknown. The sample belongs to a study of cytomegalovirus exposure and HLA in healthy donors. Looking at the study overall: Findings of an earlier analysis included 117 million unique TCR beta sequences from around 180 million T cells.

PCR involved 60 Vbeta and 13 Jbeta primers. The method was immunoSEQ multiplex PCR; TCRdb's version includes in-frame clones alone and lacks a portion of them. Among approximately 150,000 clones listed, approximately 71% were seen once. Study-level findings and limits: A missense variant in DCLRE1C was later tied to TCR beta V- and J-gene trimming. Upon later analysis, HLA-associated TCR beta chains proved more clonally expanded than other, equally common chains.

The ends lost 5 bases at V and 0 bases at J; junction bases unmatched: 3. CDR1 and CDR2 from the germline V gene are PRHDT and FYEKMQ (reference sequence). The CDR3 is 15 residues long. The V gene is TRBV13, the J gene TRBJ2-2; 7 bases align to TRBD2. The clonotype originates from a woman aged 18-35 years in good health and CMV-seropositive. Sequenced input: PBMCs. Here the CDR3 reads CASSPAGANTGELFF. The CDR3 bases are TGTGCCAGCAGCCCCGCGGGGGCGAACACCGGGGAGCTGTTTTTT.